This T cell receptor (beta chain) was documented in a study of cytomegalovirus exposure and HLA in healthy donors. Study conclusions and caveats: The study recorded 164 TCR beta chains that were cytomegalovirus-associated. Roughly uniform sequencing depth across donors was assumed, possibly incorrectly.

Trimming cost V 5 bases and J 4 bases; bases outside gene matches: 5. This CDR3 region has 15 residues. Germline lookup yields CDR1 MNHEY and CDR2 SMNVEV (reference sequence). About this clone itself: Its antigen is currently unknown.

Researchers ran the PCR with 60 Vbeta and 13 Jbeta primers. TCRdb's copy holds only in-frame clones and misses some; the assay was immunoSEQ multiplex PCR. The data hold 90,000 to 120,000 clones, with approximately 70% observed a single time. The sample comprised PBMCs. This chain connects TRBV27 to TRBJ2-1; the match to TRBD1 covers 10 bases. The sequence derives from a man in his forties or fifties in good health and CMV-seropositive. Here the CDR3 DNA reads TGTGCCAGCAGTCTACCGGGACAGGGGTACAATGAGCAGTTCTTC. Protein product: CASSLPGQGYNEQFF.